This T cell receptor (beta chain) was found in a study of cytomegalovirus exposure and HLA in healthy donors. There are 13 residues in the CDR3. The ends were cut back, 6 bases at V and 0 bases at J, with 8 bases in the middle. From germline, CDR1 is MNHEY and CDR2 SVGAGI. It was with 60 Vbeta and 13 Jbeta primers that the PCR ran. Repertoires were generated with immunoSEQ multiplex PCR, while TCRdb's copy carries only in-frame clones and drops some. In the table there are about 170,000 clones, about 81% of which are singletons. The chain carries TRBV6-5 and TRBJ1-1, with a possible D match to TRBD1 (5 bases). The sequence was obtained from a woman in her late teens or twenties in good health and CMV-seronegative. What was sequenced was PBMCs. The CDR3 nucleotides read TGTGCCAGCAGGAAGGGGTTGAACACTGAAGCTTTCTTT. Protein product: CASRKGLNTEAFF.